A selection of T cell receptor beta chains follows, all from one sample in a study of siplizumab effects on memory and regulatory T cells. Sequenced by immunoSEQ multiplex PCR; TCRdb stores in-frame clones only, minus some. The sample shows approximately 65,000 clones, approximately 87% of them seen only once. Sequenced material: memory CD4+ T cells sorted from blood. Source of these receptors: a human donor in good health. Each CDR3 is given with its conserved first and last residue. D genes are given only for firm matches. Clone size is given for some rows only: seen once, a few or many times, or a class if the clone is expanded.

v_call,d_call,j_call,clone_size,cdr3_nt,cdr3_aa
TRBV7-8,TRBD1,TRBJ1-2,-,TGTGCCAGCAGCGAGCGGGCGGCGGGACAGGGTAAATGGGCTAACTATGGCTACACCTTC,CASSERAAGQGKWANYGYTF
TRBV7-6,TRBD1,TRBJ2-5,-,TGTGCCAGCCGGACAGGAGAGACCCAGTACTTC,CASRTGETQYF
TRBV25-1,-,TRBJ2-1,-,TGTGCCAGCAGTAAGACTGGATCGAGCTCCTACAATGAGCAGTTCTTC,CASSKTGSSSYNEQFF
TRBV7-8,-,TRBJ1-6,-,TGTGCCAGCAGCTCTCCCACAGGCTCTGTTGATTCACCCCTCCACTTT,CASSSPTGSVDSPLHF
TRBV6-5,-,TRBJ1-2,-,TGTGCCAGCAGTTACCAATCGCACAGCACCGGCTATGGCTATACCTTC,CASSYQSHSTGYGYTF
TRBV10-2,-,TRBJ2-2,once,TGCGCCAGCAGTGAGAAGAGGTTCGCGAACACCGGGGAGCTGTTTTTT,CASSEKRFANTGELFF
TRBV7-9,-,TRBJ1-3,-,TGTGCCAGCAGCGGAGGGGCTGTCCGAGACAGTGGAAACACCATATATTTT,CASSGGAVRDSGNTIYF
TRBV6-5,-,TRBJ2-5,-,TGTGCCAGCAGTGGCGCTGGGACCGCACGGGAGACCCAGTACTTC,CASSGAGTARETQYF
TRBV18,-,TRBJ2-2,few,TGTGCCAGCTCAACCCGCCAGAAGCTCACCGGGGAGCTGTTTTTT,CASSTRQKLTGELFF
TRBV5-4,-,TRBJ2-1,-,TGTGCCAGCAGTCAGGACGAGGATGAGCAGTTCTTC,CASSQDEDEQFF
TRBV7-2,TRBD2,TRBJ2-1,few,TGTGCCAGCAGCTTATGGACCGGTGCTAGCGGTTACAATGAGCAGTTCTTC,CASSLWTGASGYNEQFF
TRBV28,-,TRBJ2-2,-,TGTGCCAGCAGTTTATGGGACTCCTTGAGGCCCGGGGAGCTGTTTTTT,CASSLWDSLRPGELFF
TRBV6-6,-,TRBJ1-3,-,TGTGCCAGCAGTTCAAATGGAAACACCATATATTTT,CASSSNGNTIYF
TRBV10-3,TRBD1,TRBJ1-2,-,TGTGCCATCAGTGAACCATCCAGGGGGAGGAGATACACCTTC,CAISEPSRGRRYTF
TRBV10-3,-,TRBJ2-2,few,TGTGCCATCAGTGAACCGACACAAACCACCGGGGAGCTGTTTTTT,CAISEPTQTTGELFF
TRBV14,-,TRBJ1-1,-,TGTGCCAGCAGCCAAGATCGGGCAGTCAAAAGGGCTTTCTTT,CASSQDRAVKRAFF
TRBV29-1,-,TRBJ2-5,few,TGCAGCGGCCAGGCTCGGCCCGGAGAGACCCAGTACTTC,CSGQARPGETQYF
TRBV2,-,TRBJ2-5,-,TGTGCCAGCAGAAGGACCCTAGGAGAGACCCAGTACTTC,CASRRTLGETQYF
TRBV5-1,TRBD2,TRBJ2-7,few,TGCGCCAGCAGCTTAATACAGCGGGATAACGAGCAGTACTTC,CASSLIQRDNEQYF
TRBV6-5,-,TRBJ2-1,few,TGTGCCAGCAGTTACGTAGTTGCTGGTGAGCAGTTCTTC,CASSYVVAGEQFF
TRBV7-9,-,TRBJ1-2,-,TGTGCCAGCACCAGAGGTGGTGGGGAAGGTGGCTACACCTTC,CASTRGGGEGGYTF
TRBV5-6,-,TRBJ1-1,-,TGTGCCAGCAGCCGGGACACACACAGGGTAAGCACTGAAGCTTTCTTT,CASSRDTHRVSTEAFF
TRBV7-8,-,TRBJ1-2,-,TGTGCCAGCAGCTTAGCGATGGGGGGCGCGTATGGCTACACCTTC,CASSLAMGGAYGYTF
TRBV7-6,-,TRBJ1-3,-,TGTGCCAGCAGCTCCCCCAGCTCTGGAAACACCATATATTTT,CASSSPSSGNTIYF
TRBV2,-,TRBJ1-2,-,TGTGCCAGCAGACGAGGGGGGGGCTACACCTTC,CASRRGGGYTF
TRBV30,TRBD1,TRBJ2-5,-,TGTGCCTGGACCGCCGGGACAGGGATTTTGGAGACCCAGTACTTC,CAWTAGTGILETQYF
TRBV27,TRBD2,TRBJ2-7,-,TGTGCCAGCAGTTTACTTCCCAGCGGGAGGGACTACTACGAGCAGTACTTC,CASSLLPSGRDYYEQYF
TRBV7-9,-,TRBJ1-5,-,TGTGCCAGCAGCTCCTGGACGGATCAGCCCCAGCATTTT,CASSSWTDQPQHF
TRBV12-5,-,TRBJ1-1,-,TGTGCTAGTAGAGAAGGCTTTGGGACTGAAGCTTTCTTT,CASREGFGTEAFF
TRBV5-1,-,TRBJ2-7,once,TGCGCCAGCAGCCCCCTCTTAGGAGAGGAGCAGTACTTC,CASSPLLGEEQYF
TRBV19,TRBD1,TRBJ1-5,once,TGTGCCAGTAGCAGGGACAGGGGCCAACAGCCCCAGCATTTT,CASSRDRGQQPQHF
TRBV6-5,-,TRBJ2-7,-,TGTGCCAGCAGTTACCTTGGGACCCGGTCGGGCTACGAGCAGTACTTC,CASSYLGTRSGYEQYF
TRBV7-9,TRBD1,TRBJ2-1,once,TGTGCCAGCAGCTCTTGGGACAGGGGGCCGGCGGGAGGATTTGAGCAGTTCTTC,CASSSWDRGPAGGFEQFF
TRBV2,TRBD1,TRBJ1-1,once,TGTGCCAGCGGGGATATTACAGGGGTTGGCTTCACTGAAGCTTTCTTT,CASGDITGVGFTEAFF
TRBV6-5,-,TRBJ2-7,-,TGTGCCAGCAGCCGCGGTGGAGCGCACCACGAGCAGTACTTC,CASSRGGAHHEQYF